These 9 T cell receptor beta chains were all obtained from the same sample, sequenced in a study of T cells in Graves' hyperthyroidism and ophthalmopathy. RNA transcripts were the template for amplifying TCR beta CDR3 regions. Carried out on the TCR CDR3, a first-round RT-PCR used the HTBI primer set. TCRdb fed the multiplex PCR reads into MiXCR, producing one record per CDR3 protein. The data contain about 520,000 distinct CDR3 sequences, less than 25% of them singletons. The sequenced sample consisted of blood. These receptors were collected from a woman aged 30 to 39 with Graves' ophthalmopathy.

Details on this clonotype: The germline gene is not matched at one end of the junction; a read error may be the cause. This rearrangement joins TRBV27 to TRBJ1-1, with unresolved D. CDR3 length: 13 residues. The germline V gene encodes CDR1 MNHEY and CDR2 SMNVEV (reference sequence). This CDR3 is CASSSHINTEALF. As DNA, the CDR3 is TGTGCCAGCAGCTCTCACATAAACACTGAAGCTCTCTTT.

This clonotype was recorded many times. This sequence joins TRBV4-2 and TRBJ1-2; the match to TRBD1 covers 7 bases. The germline gives CDR1 LGHNA, CDR2 YNFKEQ. CDR3 length: 16 amino acids. The V gene end was trimmed by 4 bases and the J gene end by 1 base; junction bases not matched to a gene: 9. The CDR3 region is CASSLPTGTYNYGYTF. In DNA, the CDR3 is TGTGCCAGCAGCCTCCCGACAGGGACCTATAACTATGGCTACACCTTC.

This clonotype was recorded at least ten times. V and J are TRBV6-2 or TRBV6-3 and TRBJ1-2; D unresolved. This CDR3 comprises 16 residues. V shed 0 bases and J shed 0 bases, with 11 bases lying between them. Looked up from germline, CDR1 is MNHEY and CDR2 is SVGEGT. The DNA for the CDR3 is TGTGCCAGCAGTTACTCGCCCTTTGGACCTAACTATGGCTACACCTTC. Amino acids: CASSYSPFGPNYGYTF.

Many counts were recorded for this clonotype. V is TRBV6-1 and J is TRBJ2-2; TRBD1 aligns across 7 bases. CDR1 is MNHNS, CDR2 SASEGT, per germline. This CDR3 has 15 amino acids. Trimming cost V 3 bases and J 1 base; bases outside gene matches: 2. The CDR3 loop reads CASSDHRGNTGELFF. As DNA, the CDR3 is TGTGCCAGCAGTGACCACAGGGGGAACACCGGGGAGCTGTTTTTT.

V usage is TRBV6-5 and J usage is TRBJ2-3, with TRBD2 matching over 8 bases. Trimming removed 4 bases from V and 9 bases from J; junction bases left unmatched: 12. CDR3 size: 15 residues. Germline CDR1 and CDR2: MNHEY and SVGAGI. Here the CDR3 DNA reads TGTGCCAGCAGTTCTTCCCCGGCGGTAGCGGGAACGCAGTATTTT. This gives the protein CASSSSPAVAGTQYF.

The chain links TRBV5-8 to TRBJ2-7; 11 bases are a match to TRBD1. CDR1 and CDR2 from the germline V gene are SGHTS and YDEGEE. The CDR3 runs to 15 residues. The V segment lost 3 bases and the J segment 4 bases; nucleotides outside the gene matches: 6. CDR3 protein: CASSWRDRGGYEQYF. CDR3 coding DNA: TGTGCCAGCAGCTGGAGGGACAGGGGGGGGTACGAGCAGTACTTC.

The chain has TRBV5-3 and TRBJ1-1, with D unclear. TRBV5-3 is an open reading frame, and its role is uncertain. V was shortened by 8 bases and J by 2 bases, with 13 bases between the two germline ends. There are 13 residues in the CDR3. CDR3 in DNA: TGTGCCAGCAGCGCGGACCTAAACACTGAAGCTTTCTTT. It specifies CASSADLNTEAFF.

A few counts support this clonotype. This chain connects TRBV10-3 to TRBJ1-1; D is unclear. Per the germline V gene, CDR1 is ENHRY and CDR2 is SYGVKD. The CDR3 sequence is 14 residues long. V was shortened by 3 bases and J by 1 base, with 9 bases between the two germline ends. This chain's CDR3 is CAISDRDKNTEAFF. The DNA of the CDR3 is TGTGCCATCAGTGATAGAGACAAGAACACTGAAGCTTTCTTT.

In this sample, this clonotype turned up many times. V gene TRBV20-1 combines with J gene TRBJ2-7, with D unclear. V was trimmed by 0 bases and J by 2 bases, leaving 14 bases between them. Germline CDR1 is DFQATT and CDR2 is SNEGSKA (reference sequence). The CDR3 loop spans 15 amino acids. The CDR3 loop reads CSARDPALSPYEQYF. CDR3 nucleotide sequence: TGCAGTGCTAGAGACCCCGCGCTCTCCCCCTACGAGCAGTACTTC.